This T cell receptor (beta chain) originates from a study of memory CD4+ T cells and cytomegalovirus serostatus. Study-wide background: Healthy Belgian adult donors included several CMV-positive and 24 CMV-negative people. Study results and limitations: Of 150 to 200 reported CMV TCRbeta sequences, 65 to 85 were found in memory CD4+ repertoires.

The data were produced by immunoSEQ multiplex PCR, yet TCRdb's version contains in-frame clones alone and is incomplete. The sample carries roughly 45,000 clones, just under 80% recorded once. The CDR3 has 12 amino acids. The ends were cut back, 5 bases at V and 6 bases at J, with 11 bases in the middle. Germline assignment: CDR1 SQVTM and CDR2 ANQGSEA. Single viable CD3+CD4+CD8-CD45RO+ cells were sorted as the memory CD4+ T cells. As for this clone: The antigen is unknown.

The chain has TRBV29-1 and TRBJ2-4; D possibly corresponds to TRBD1 (6 bases). The TCR sequence derives from an adult in good health and CMV-seronegative. The sequencing sample was made of memory CD4+ T cells from blood. The CDR3 DNA follows: TGCAGCGTTAGGACAGACGGAAACATTCAGTACTTC. Translated, it gives CSVRTDGNIQYF.